Below are 14 T cell receptor beta chains sequenced from a single sample in a study of Ad26.COV2.S vaccination and SARS-CoV-2 variants. Sequencing was performed with immunoSEQ multiplex PCR; in TCRdb, only in-frame clones are kept and a portion is missing. This table holds around 94,000 clones, about three quarters found once. The sequencing used peripheral blood, collected after recovery from COVID-19. The source of these receptors is a human donor who had recovered from COVID-19.

At least ten counts were recorded for this clone. The CDR3 DNA is TGCGCCAGCAGTGCGGGACAGAATAATTCACCCCTCCACTTT. It codes for CASSAGQNNSPLHF. This rearrangement joins TRBV10-1 to TRBJ1-6; 7 nucleotides line up with TRBD1. The germline V gene encodes CDR1 WNHNN and CDR2 SYGVQD (reference sequence). With 4 bases clipped from V and 5 bases from J, the junction kept 2 bases outside the gene matches. CDR3 size: 14 residues.

J is TRBJ1-6 and V is TRBV6-1; 8 bases are a match to TRBD1. CDR1 and CDR2 (germline): MNHNS, SASEGT. V was pared by 3 bases and J by 9 bases, with 7 bases of the junction left unmatched. The CDR3 contains 15 residues. CDR3 sequence (DNA): TGTGCCAGCAGTGAGGTACCAGGGGGCGCTTCACCCCTCCACTTT. Protein: CASSEVPGGASPLHF.

The chain joins TRBV30 to TRBJ1-1; TRBD1 is a possible D gene (5 bases). Germline lookup yields CDR1 GTSNPN and CDR2 SVGIG (reference sequence). With 3 bases removed from V and 0 bases from J, the gap between germline ends came to 11 bases. The CDR3 is 14 amino acids. The CDR3 here is CAWRLKQVNTEAFF. The CDR3 DNA reads as TGTGCCTGGAGATTAAAACAGGTGAACACTGAAGCTTTCTTT.

This chain uses TRBV24-1 with TRBJ1-5; TRBD1 might be the D (6 bases). Per the germline V gene, CDR1 is KGHDR and CDR2 is SFDVKD. Trimming shortened V by 4 bases and J by 1 base, and 19 bases separated the two germline ends. There are 18 residues in the CDR3. CDR3 coding DNA: TGTGCCACCAGTGAAAAAGCTGGGACACCGCTCAGCAATCAGCCCCAGCATTTT. As protein: CATSEKAGTPLSNQPQHF.

The V call is TRBV9, the J call TRBJ2-5; D might be TRBD1 (5 bases). The CDR3 is 16 amino acids. Germline V CDR1 and CDR2: SGDLS, YYNGEE. V lost 5 bases and J lost 5, with 22 bases in between. The CDR3 DNA is TGTGCCAGCAGTACCGGGCGAGACAGCCTAGGGGAGACCCAGTACTTC. Translation: CASSTGRDSLGETQYF.

The V and J genes are TRBV11-2 and TRBJ1-2; maybe TRBD1 (6 bases). Germline values: CDR1 SGHAT, CDR2 FQNNGV. This CDR3 region has 13 residues. V gave up 6 bases and J gave up 1 base, with 9 bases separating them. The CDR3 here is CASRLQGNYGYTF. The CDR3 DNA reads as TGTGCCAGCAGATTACAGGGTAACTATGGCTACACCTTC.

The rearrangement uses TRBV6-2 or TRBV6-3 and TRBJ1-5, with D unresolved. The V and J ends lost 5 bases and 0 bases respectively, with 14 bases between them. Germline CDR1 is MNHEY and CDR2 is SVGEGT. The CDR3 consists of 16 residues. The CDR3 here is CASSRRHHDSNQPQHF. The CDR3 DNA reads TGTGCCAGCAGTAGACGACACCACGATAGCAATCAGCCCCAGCATTTT.

The J gene is TRBJ2-3, the V gene TRBV27; D gene ambiguous. There are 14 residues in the CDR3. The germline V gene has CDR1 MNHEY and CDR2 SMNVEV (reference sequence). V shed 4 bases and J shed 2 bases, with 10 bases lying between them. The CDR3 is CASSYGGLTDTQYF. In DNA, the CDR3 is TGTGCCAGCAGTTACGGCGGTCTCACAGATACGCAGTATTTT.

The chain employs TRBV7-2 and TRBJ1-2; D may be TRBD1 (5 bases). The V end was cut by 0 bases, the J end by 4 bases, with 12 bases between. CDR1 and CDR2 (germline): SGHTA, FQGNSA. This CDR3 has 15 amino acids. The CDR3 nucleotides are TGTGCCAGCAGCTTAGCTAGGATCGGGGGCTATGGCTACACCTTC. Protein product: CASSLARIGGYGYTF.

This clone was recorded once. Here the CDR3 reads CASSRPSRGPNYGYTF. The CDR3 DNA follows: TGTGCCAGTAGTAGACCATCCAGGGGTCCGAACTATGGCTACACCTTC. The chain joins TRBV19 to TRBJ1-2; the D gene is possibly TRBD1 (6 bases). The length of the CDR3 is 16 residues. Trimming stripped 4 bases from V and 2 bases from J, with 17 bases between. Germline-derived CDR1 and CDR2 are LNHDA and SQIVND (reference sequence).

The chain recombines TRBV2 with TRBJ1-2; D not resolved. V gave up 5 bases and J gave up 1 base, with 5 bases separating them. The CDR3 runs 12 residues. Per the germline V gene, CDR1 is SNHLY and CDR2 is FYNNEI. In DNA, the CDR3 is TGTGCCAGCAGTCGTAATAACTATGGCTACACCTTC. This translates into CASSRNNYGYTF.

The chain couples TRBV28 to TRBJ2-2; a weak D match, TRBD1 (5 bases). Trimming cost V 8 bases and J 2 bases, with 12 bases left between them. Germline CDR1 MDHEN, CDR2 SYDVKM. CDR3 length: 14 residues. In nucleotides, the CDR3 is TGTGCCAGCCGGCAGGGTAGAAACACCGGGGAGCTGTTTTTT. Amino acid sequence: CASRQGRNTGELFF.

This clone was observed many times. The DNA for the CDR3 is TGTGCCAGCAGCTCTCCAGGGCGCGGCAATCAGCCCCAGCATTTT. Translation gives CASSSPGRGNQPQHF. V is TRBV11-3 and J is TRBJ1-5; TRBD1 might be the D (5 bases). This CDR3 contains 15 residues. Per germline, CDR1 SGHNT and CDR2 YENEEA. The V gene lost 4 bases and the J gene lost 2 bases, with 12 bases spanning the gap. Supplemented by reference TRBV11-3 and TRBJ1-5, the full variable domain reads EAGVVQSPRYKIIEKKQPVAFWCNPISGHNTLYWYLQNLGQGPELLIRYENEEAVDDSQLPKDRFSAERLKGVDSTLKIQPAELGDSAVYLCASSSPGRGNQPQHFGDGTRLSIL.

The table lists this clone with a count of one. The chain recombines TRBV10-2 with TRBJ1-4; unclear D gene. Germline loops: CDR1 WSHSY, CDR2 SAAADI. The CDR3 length is 13 residues. V was pared by 8 bases and J by 7 bases, with 14 bases between. Here the CDR3 DNA reads TGCGCCAGCCCCCCCCCGTGGGGTGAAAAACTGTTTTTT. It codes for CASPPPWGEKLFF.